The next 24 T cell receptor beta chains were all read from a single sample in a study of blood T cell repertoires in COVID-19. Some clones are missing from TCRdb's copy, which holds only in-frame ones; the method was immunoSEQ multiplex PCR. This sample yields 150,000 to 200,000 clones, of which roughly 87% are seen a single time; 6% to 7% belongs to the top ten. The sequenced material came from peripheral blood. All receptors come from a woman between 40 and 50 years old with acute or convalescent COVID-19.

About this clone itself: One end of the junction varies from germline; a read error may be responsible. This chain joins TRBV12-3 or TRBV12-4 and TRBJ2-7, with D perhaps matching TRBD1 (6 bases). CDR3 size: 12 residues. The CDR3 here is CASSITGSTPDF. The CDR3 DNA sequence: TGTGCCAGCAGTATTACAGGGAGTACTCCGGACTTC.

This chain joins TRBV9 and TRBJ1-2, with D possibly being TRBD1 (6 bases). The CDR3 is 15 residues long. The ends were cut back, 1 base at V and 7 bases at J, with 17 bases in the middle. Germline CDR1 and CDR2: SGDLS and YYNGEE. The CDR3 reads CASSVSAGELSGYTF. CDR3 nucleotides: TGTGCCAGCAGCGTATCGGCAGGGGAGCTGTCTGGCTACACCTTC.

This rearrangement joins TRBV5-1 to TRBJ1-2, with D unresolved. This CDR3 is 15 amino acids long. From germline, CDR1 is SGHRS and CDR2 YFSETQ. The V end was cut by 0 bases, the J end by 1 base, with 10 bases between. This CDR3 is CASSLDSTYNYGYTF. CDR3 in DNA: TGCGCCAGCAGCTTGGACTCAACGTATAACTATGGCTACACCTTC.

The genes are TRBV5-1 and TRBJ2-7; perhaps TRBD2 as D (6 bases). The CDR3 extends over 14 amino acids. The V gene's germline CDR1 is SGHRS and CDR2 YFSETQ. V was trimmed by 0 bases and J by 4 bases, leaving 11 bases between them. Written as DNA, the CDR3 is TGCGCCAGCAGCTTGGGCGGGACGGGTTACGAGCAGTACTTC. This codes for CASSLGGTGYEQYF. The whole variable domain, filled in from reference TRBV5-1 and TRBJ2-7, reads KAGVTQTPRYLIKTRGQQVTLSCSPISGHRSVSWYQQTPGQGLQFLFEYFSETQRNKGNFPGRFSGRQFSNSRSEMNVSTLELGDSALYLCASSLGGTGYEQYFGPGTRLTVT.

This clone was counted only a few times. The chain carries TRBV7-2 and TRBJ1-2; D gene ambiguous. The CDR3 is 12 amino acids. V was clipped by 2 bases and J by 4 bases, with 5 bases between them. The germline V gene encodes CDR1 SGHTA and CDR2 FQGNSA. The CDR3 loop reads CASSLHSYGYTF. The CDR3 DNA reads TGTGCCAGCAGCTTACACAGCTATGGCTACACCTTC.

The sample holds one count of this clone. The rearrangement uses TRBV11-2 and TRBJ1-1, with 9 bases that match TRBD1. Germline values: CDR1 SGHAT, CDR2 FQNNGV. With 4 bases clipped from V and 3 bases from J, the junction kept 0 bases outside the gene matches. There are 13 residues in the CDR3. The CDR3 sequence: CASSWTGDTEAFF. For the CDR3, the DNA is TGTGCCAGCAGCTGGACAGGGGACACTGAAGCTTTCTTT.

J is TRBJ1-5 and V is TRBV7-8; D possibly corresponds to TRBD1 (6 bases). This CDR3 region has 15 residues. CDR1 is SGHVS, CDR2 FQNEAQ, per germline. V was cut by 5 bases and J by 2 bases, with 13 bases left in between. In DNA, the CDR3 is TGTGCCAGCAGCATGTACAGGGTGGGCAATCAGCCCCAGCATTTT. Translating it yields CASSMYRVGNQPQHF.

The chain combines TRBV10-3 with TRBJ2-7; TRBD1 agrees at 8 bases. Trimming cost V 6 bases and J 4 bases; bases outside gene matches: 5. The V gene's germline CDR1 is ENHRY and CDR2 SYGVKD. This CDR3 has 13 residues. The CDR3: CAIRGQEIYEQYF. The CDR3, as DNA: TGTGCCATCAGGGGACAGGAAATATACGAGCAGTACTTC.

The chain joins TRBV19 to TRBJ1-5; 7 positions agree with TRBD1. Germline CDR1 LNHDA, CDR2 SQIVND (reference sequence). The CDR3 consists of 12 residues. The V gene end was trimmed by 7 bases and the J gene end by 10 bases; junction bases not matched to a gene: 7. The CDR3 nucleotides read TGTGCCAGTACCCCAGCAGGGGGACCCCAGCATTTT. This codes for CASTPAGGPQHF.

V gene TRBV5-6 combines with J gene TRBJ2-3; D is unclear. The CDR3 is made up of 14 amino acids. Trimming took off 0 bases at V and 1 base at J, with 6 bases between the two ends. Germline CDR1 is SGHDT and CDR2 is YYEEEE. The CDR3 nucleotides are TGTGCCAGCAGCTTGGTCACAGGCACAGATACGCAGTATTTT. This sequence encodes CASSLVTGTDTQYF.

This rearrangement joins TRBV6-2 or TRBV6-3 to TRBJ2-3, with 8 bases matching TRBD1. In germline, CDR1 is MNHEY, CDR2 SVGEGT. J gave up 4 bases and V 4 bases, and 4 bases lay outside the gene matches. This CDR3 comprises 14 residues. DNA of the CDR3: TGTGCCAGCAGTTCCGGACAGGGCGCAGATACGCAGTATTTT. Protein: CASSSGQGADTQYF.

The chain recombines TRBV5-1 with TRBJ2-1; no reliable D call. The germline gives CDR1 SGHRS, CDR2 YFSETQ. This CDR3 comprises 13 residues. V gave up 4 bases and J gave up 7 bases, with 12 bases separating them. The DNA of the CDR3 is TGCGCCAGCAGCACCGGTGCGGTAAATGAGCAGTTCTTC. This encodes CASSTGAVNEQFF.

The chain links TRBV7-8 to TRBJ2-2; D is ambiguous. V lost 4 bases, J lost 7 bases, and 7 bases lay in between. CDR1 and CDR2 from the germline V gene are SGHVS and FQNEAQ. The CDR3 runs to 12 residues. Here the CDR3 reads CASSSLFGELFF. The CDR3 DNA sequence: TGTGCCAGCAGCTCCCTGTTCGGGGAGCTGTTTTTT.

V usage is TRBV5-1 and J usage is TRBJ1-2; D is perhaps TRBD1 (5 bases). This CDR3 has 14 amino acids. Trimming removed 0 bases from V and 4 bases from J, with 10 bases in between. Germline V gene data show CDR1 as SGHRS and CDR2 as YFSETQ. CDR3 nucleotide sequence: TGCGCCAGCAGCTTGGCCGACAGCCCCTATGGCTACACCTTC. Protein: CASSLADSPYGYTF.

There are many counts of this clone. The chain recombines TRBV27 with TRBJ2-5; D is unresolved. CDR1 MNHEY and CDR2 SMNVEV come from the germline V gene (reference sequence). CDR3 length: 14 residues. The V end was cut by 5 bases, the J end by 5 bases, with 15 bases between. The CDR3: CASSPRSGHETQYF. DNA of the CDR3: TGTGCCAGCAGTCCTCGCTCAGGCCACGAGACCCAGTACTTC.

The chain employs TRBV5-1 and TRBJ2-4; possible D gene TRBD1, 6 bases. Trimming pared 0 bases from V and 7 bases from J, leaving 17 bases between. Germline V gene sequence: CDR1 SGHRS, CDR2 YFSETQ. CDR3 length equals 16 residues. DNA of the CDR3: TGCGCCAGCAGCTTGGCTTGGCGGGCAGGGGAGAACATTCAGTACTTC. Translation: CASSLAWRAGENIQYF.

This clone was detected only a few times. The J gene is TRBJ2-1, the V gene TRBV7-9, with 7 bases identical to TRBD2. V shed 4 bases and J 8 bases; nucleotides not matched to a gene: 5. This CDR3 is 13 amino acids long. Germline V CDR1 and CDR2: SEHNR, FQNEAQ (reference sequence). The CDR3 region has the DNA TGTGCCAGCAGCTCCCAGACTAGCTATGAGCAGTTCTTC. Residues: CASSSQTSYEQFF.

V is TRBV5-5 and J is TRBJ2-7; 7 bases are a match to TRBD2. This CDR3 is built from 16 residues. V was clipped by 0 bases and J by 3 bases; unmatched bases: 9. Germline CDR1 is SGHKS and CDR2 is YYEKEE (reference sequence). The CDR3 bases are TGTGCCAGCAGCTTGGAGGGGACTAACTCTCGCTACGAGCAGTACTTC. This encodes CASSLEGTNSRYEQYF.

The gene calls are TRBV6-5 and TRBJ1-2, with unresolved D. This CDR3 comprises 15 residues. Trimming left V 0 bases short and J 4 bases short, with 12 bases between. Germline CDR1 is MNHEY and CDR2 is SVGAGI. The CDR3 here is CASSYSAASSYGYTF. The CDR3 DNA is TGTGCCAGCAGTTACTCGGCAGCTAGTAGCTATGGCTACACCTTC.

The rearrangement joins TRBV19 to TRBJ2-1; 8 bases are shared with TRBD1. With 6 bases clipped from V and 4 bases from J, the junction kept 2 bases outside the gene matches. The germline CDR1 and CDR2 sequences are LNHDA and SQIVND (reference sequence). The CDR3 is made up of 13 amino acids. CDR3 in amino acids: CASSTGGYNEQFF. The CDR3 nucleotides read TGTGCCAGTAGCACAGGGGGGTACAATGAGCAGTTCTTC. The whole variable domain, filled in from reference TRBV19 and TRBJ2-1, reads DGGITQSPKYLFRKEGQNVTLSCEQNLNHDAMYWYRQDPGQGLRLIYYSQIVNDFQKGDIAEGYSVSREKKESFPLTVTSAQKNPTAFYLCASSTGGYNEQFFGPGTRLTVL.

This chain links TRBV28 with TRBJ1-6, with D possibly TRBD1 on 5 matching bases. CDR1 is MDHEN, CDR2 SYDVKM, per germline. Trimming pared 7 bases from V and 9 bases from J, leaving 13 bases between. This CDR3 region has 13 residues. The CDR3: CASTKQDISPLHF. In DNA, the CDR3 is TGTGCCAGCACTAAACAGGACATTTCACCCCTCCACTTT.

This rearrangement joins TRBV7-3 to TRBJ1-2; D gene ambiguous. CDR1 and CDR2 (germline): SGHTA, FQGTGA. Trimming left V 1 base short and J 8 bases short, with 17 bases between. The CDR3 spans 15 residues. The DNA for the CDR3 is TGTGCCAGCAGCTTAAATATTCTACGCCCAGGCGGCTACACCTTC. As protein: CASSLNILRPGGYTF.

The chain links TRBV7-9 to TRBJ2-1; 11 bases agree with TRBD2. With V trimmed by 2 bases and J by 8 bases, 8 bases remained unmatched. Looked up from germline, CDR1 is SEHNR and CDR2 is FQNEAQ (reference sequence). The CDR3 contains 16 residues. The CDR3 DNA is TGTGCCAGCAGCTTAACTAGCGGGGGTTCCGGGGATGAGCAGTTCTTC. This gives the protein CASSLTSGGSGDEQFF.

The rearrangement uses TRBV11-2 and TRBJ1-2; a possible D gene is TRBD1 (5 bases). The V gene's germline CDR1 is SGHAT and CDR2 FQNNGV. The CDR3 covers 16 residues. V lost 3 bases, J lost 7 bases, and 21 bases lay in between. CDR3 region: CASSFLVGQGRPGYTF. The CDR3 coding sequence is TGTGCCAGCAGCTTCCTGGTGGGGCAGGGAAGGCCTGGCTACACCTTC.